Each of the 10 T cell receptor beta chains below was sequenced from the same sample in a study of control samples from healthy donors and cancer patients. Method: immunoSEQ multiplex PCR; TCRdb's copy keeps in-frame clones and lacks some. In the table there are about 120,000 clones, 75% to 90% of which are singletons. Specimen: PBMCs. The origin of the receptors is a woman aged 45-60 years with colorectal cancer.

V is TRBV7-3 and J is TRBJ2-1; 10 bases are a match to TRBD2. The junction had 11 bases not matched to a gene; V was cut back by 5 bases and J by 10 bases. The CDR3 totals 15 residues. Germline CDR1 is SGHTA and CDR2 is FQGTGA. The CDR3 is CASSQTASGRGEQFF. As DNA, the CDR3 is TGTGCCAGCAGCCAAACGGCTAGCGGGAGAGGGGAGCAGTTCTTC. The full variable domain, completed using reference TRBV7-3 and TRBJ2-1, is GAGVSQTPSNKVTEKGKYVELRCDPISGHTALYWYRQSLGQGPEFLIYFQGTGAADDSGLPNDRFFAVRPEGSVSTLKIQRTERGDSAVYLCASSQTASGRGEQFFGPGTRLTVL.

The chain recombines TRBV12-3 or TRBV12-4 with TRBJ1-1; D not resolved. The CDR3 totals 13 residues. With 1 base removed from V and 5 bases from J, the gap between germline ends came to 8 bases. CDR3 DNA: TGTGCCAGCAGTTTAGGGGAGATGACTGAAGCTTTCTTT. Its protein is CASSLGEMTEAFF.

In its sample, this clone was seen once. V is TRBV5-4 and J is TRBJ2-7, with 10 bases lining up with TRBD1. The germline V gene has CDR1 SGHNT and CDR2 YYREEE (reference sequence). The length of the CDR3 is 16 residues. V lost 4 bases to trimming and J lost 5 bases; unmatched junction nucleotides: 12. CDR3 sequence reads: CASSQWGQGSLHEQYF. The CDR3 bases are TGTGCCAGCAGCCAGTGGGGACAGGGGTCTTTACACGAGCAGTACTTC.

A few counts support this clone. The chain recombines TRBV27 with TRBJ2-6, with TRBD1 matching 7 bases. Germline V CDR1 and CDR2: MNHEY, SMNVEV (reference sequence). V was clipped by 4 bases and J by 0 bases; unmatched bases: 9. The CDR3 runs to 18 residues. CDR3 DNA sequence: TGTGCCAGCAGTTCCGGACAGGACCCTAACTCTGGGGCCAACGTCCTGACTTTC. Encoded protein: CASSSGQDPNSGANVLTF.

The CDR3 spells CASSKSRIVGYGNTIYF. CDR3 DNA sequence: TGTGCCAGCAGCAAATCCCGGATCGTGGGGTATGGAAACACCATATATTTT. V and J are TRBV9 and TRBJ1-3; D is unclear. Germline V gives CDR1 SGDLS, CDR2 YYNGEE. This CDR3 comprises 17 residues. Trimming left V 4 bases short and J 3 bases short, with 20 bases between.

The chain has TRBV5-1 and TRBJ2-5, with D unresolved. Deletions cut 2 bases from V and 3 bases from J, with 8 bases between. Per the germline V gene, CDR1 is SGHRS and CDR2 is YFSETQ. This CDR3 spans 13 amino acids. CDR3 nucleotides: TGCGCCAGCAGCTTTTTTTGGAAAGAGACCCAGTACTTC. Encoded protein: CASSFFWKETQYF.

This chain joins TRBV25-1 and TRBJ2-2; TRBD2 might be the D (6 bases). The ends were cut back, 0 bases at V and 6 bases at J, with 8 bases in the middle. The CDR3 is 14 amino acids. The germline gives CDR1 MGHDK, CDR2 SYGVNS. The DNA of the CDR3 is TGTGCCAGCAGTGAATATAGGGAGGCCGGGGAGCTGTTTTTT. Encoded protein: CASSEYREAGELFF. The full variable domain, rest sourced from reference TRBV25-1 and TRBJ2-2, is EADIYQTPRYLVIGTGKKITLECSQTMGHDKMYWYQQDPGMELHLIHYSYGVNSTEKGDLSSESTVSRIRTEHFPLTLESARPSHTSQYLCASSEYREAGELFFGEGSRLTVL.

The chain's CDR3 is CASSLGRAYYEQYF. In nucleotides, the CDR3 is TGTGCCAGCAGCTTAGGCAGGGCGTATTACGAGCAGTACTTC. The genes are TRBV7-2 and TRBJ2-7, with D perhaps TRBD1 (5 bases). The germline gives CDR1 SGHTA, CDR2 FQGNSA. The V and J ends lost 1 base and 4 bases respectively, with 11 bases between them. This CDR3 has 14 residues. The full variable domain, its missing parts supplied by reference TRBV7-2 and TRBJ2-7, is GAGVSQSPSNKVTEKGKDVELRCDPISGHTALYWYRQSLGQGLEFLIYFQGNSAPDKSGLPSDRFSAERTGGSVSTLTIQRTQQEDSAVYLCASSLGRAYYEQYFGPGTRLTVT.

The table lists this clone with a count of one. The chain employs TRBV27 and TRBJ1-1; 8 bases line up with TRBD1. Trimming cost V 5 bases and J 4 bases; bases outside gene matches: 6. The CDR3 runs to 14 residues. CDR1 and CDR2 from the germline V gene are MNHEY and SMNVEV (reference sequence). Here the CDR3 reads CASSVDRVGTEAFF. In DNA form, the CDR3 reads TGTGCCAGCAGTGTGGACAGGGTTGGCACTGAAGCTTTCTTT.

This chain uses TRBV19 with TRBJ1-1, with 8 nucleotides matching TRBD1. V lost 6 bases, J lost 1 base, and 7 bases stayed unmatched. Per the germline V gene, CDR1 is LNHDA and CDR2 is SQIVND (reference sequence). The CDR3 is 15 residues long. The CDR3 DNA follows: TGTGCCAGTAGCCGGACAGGGATTAGGAACACTGAAGCTTTCTTT. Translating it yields CASSRTGIRNTEAFF.